This T cell receptor (beta chain) was retrieved from a study of shared clonotypes between healthy human individuals. Here immunoSEQ multiplex PCR was the method, and the copy in TCRdb shows in-frame clones only, minus some. Among 2 million to 2.5 million clones listed, roughly 95% were seen once. With V trimmed by 0 bases and J by 5 bases, 6 bases remained unmatched. The CDR3 spans 15 residues. CDR1 and CDR2 from the germline V gene are MNHEY and SVGAGI. As for this clone: The antigen is undetermined.

Study-wide findings and caveats: Around 5% of naive CD4 clonotypes were shared across four donors.

This clonotype was obtained from a man aged 18 to 29 in good health. Material for sequencing was naive CD4+ T cells sorted from blood. Regarding subset: CD45RA+ positively selected. J is TRBJ1-1 and V is TRBV6-5; TRBD1 matches 7 bases. CDR3 sequence (DNA): TGTGCCAGCAGTTACTCGACCGACAGGGTTACTGAAGCTTTCTTT. The encoded protein is CASSYSTDRVTEAFF.